These 30 T cell receptor beta chains were sequenced from one sample in a study of T cells in Graves' hyperthyroidism and ophthalmopathy. Amplification of TCR beta CDR3 regions used RNA as the template. The study used the HTBI primer set for a first-round RT-PCR of the TCR CDR3. TCRdb reanalysed the multiplex PCR reads using MiXCR and keeps one entry per CDR3 protein. Among about 560,000 distinct CDR3 sequences, approximately 15% were seen once, and the ten largest hold around 19%. The sequencing input was blood. The receptor set was obtained from a young woman with Graves' hyperthyroidism.

This clonotype was observed at least ten times. The J gene is TRBJ2-7, the V gene TRBV6-1, with 7 bases that match TRBD1. V gave up 8 bases and J gave up 2 bases; unmatched junction bases: 6. The CDR3 is 13 residues long. Germline CDR1 is MNHNS and CDR2 is SASEGT. The CDR3 spells CASSWTGAYEQYF. The CDR3, as DNA: TGTGCCAGCTCTTGGACAGGAGCCTACGAGCAGTACTTC.

A few counts support this clonotype. CDR3 sequence reads: CASSPRSYGYTF. The CDR3 DNA reads TGTGCCAGCAGTCCCAGGAGCTATGGCTACACCTTC. V is TRBV12-3 or TRBV12-4 and J is TRBJ1-2, with D unclear. Trimming shortened V by 5 bases and J by 4 bases, and 8 bases separated the two germline ends. The CDR3 loop spans 12 amino acids.

The V call is TRBV20-1, the J call TRBJ2-3; 8 positions agree with TRBD2. With 6 bases clipped from V and 6 bases from J, the junction kept 11 bases outside the gene matches. Germline CDR1 DFQATT, CDR2 SNEGSKA (reference sequence). The CDR3 contains 14 residues. The chain's CDR3 is CSAEEGLAGDTQYF. CDR3 in DNA: TGCAGTGCGGAGGAAGGACTAGCCGGGGATACGCAGTATTTT.

The V gene is TRBV4-2, the J gene TRBJ2-3, with 8 nucleotides matching TRBD2. This CDR3 comprises 15 residues. V trimming: 1 base; J trimming: 4 bases; junction bases outside the gene matches: 4. Germline CDR1 LGHNA, CDR2 YNFKEQ. CDR3 in DNA: TGTGCCAGCAGCCAAGGACCAGCGGGAGCAGATACGCAGTATTTT. This codes for CASSQGPAGADTQYF.

The V gene is TRBV7-2, the J gene TRBJ2-7, with D tentatively TRBD2 (6 bases). The ends were cut back, 5 bases at V and 3 bases at J, with 17 bases in the middle. This CDR3 contains 15 residues. The germline V gene encodes CDR1 SGHTA and CDR2 FQGNSA. The CDR3, as DNA: TGTGCCAGCAGCCTTAGGGGTAGCGGCTTCTACGAGCAGTACTTC. It translates to CASSLRGSGFYEQYF.

Of note for this clonotype: This may come from a read error, since a much larger clone is one base off. CDR3 sequence: CATSDKDRPTYEQYF. The CDR3 DNA is TGTGCCACCAGTGATAAGGACAGACCTACCTACGAGCAGTACTTC. The V and J genes are TRBV24-1 and TRBJ2-7; perhaps TRBD1 as D (6 bases). V was trimmed by 3 bases and J by 2 bases, leaving 13 bases between them. The CDR3 consists of 15 residues. Germline CDR1 KGHDR, CDR2 SFDVKD.

The chain employs TRBV11-2 and TRBJ2-3, with 9 bases matching TRBD1. Trimming cost V 6 bases and J 6 bases; bases outside gene matches: 10. Germline CDR1 reads SGHAT; CDR2 reads FQNNGV. The length of the CDR3 is 15 residues. CDR3: CASRKTGGAGDTQYF. The CDR3 bases are TGTGCCAGCAGGAAAACAGGGGGCGCAGGGGATACGCAGTATTTT.

This clonotype has a count of ten or more. V gene TRBV10-3 combines with J gene TRBJ2-5, with 12 nucleotides matching TRBD2. The ends lost 2 bases at V and 10 bases at J; junction bases unmatched: 8. The CDR3 sequence is 15 residues long. CDR1 and CDR2 (germline): ENHRY, SYGVKD. The CDR3 nucleotides are TGTGCCATCAGTGAGCCGACTAGCGGGGGCCCCAGCCAGTACTTC. Its protein is CAISEPTSGGPSQYF.

A single count supports this clonotype. This sequence may be a read error, since a much larger clone differs from it by one base. The chain carries TRBV10-3 and TRBJ1-5, with D unclear. Germline loops: CDR1 ENHRY, CDR2 SYGVKD. Trimming left V 8 bases short and J 3 bases short, with 11 bases between. The CDR3 extends over 13 amino acids. The CDR3 DNA reads as TGTGCCATCGGTGGGGAACCCAATCAGCCCCAGCATTTT. It encodes CAIGGEPNQPQHF.

This clonotype was counted many times. The CDR3 is CASSYPLRAASTDTQYF. The CDR3 region has the DNA TGTGCCAGCAGTTACCCCCTGCGGGCGGCTAGCACAGATACGCAGTATTTT. The chain combines TRBV28 with TRBJ2-3; tentative D call: TRBD2 (5 bases). Per the germline V gene, CDR1 is MDHEN and CDR2 is SYDVKM. V dropped 4 bases and J dropped 0 bases, with 17 bases sitting between them. The CDR3 has 17 residues.

In its sample, this clonotype was seen many times. The chain carries TRBV20-1 and TRBJ1-1; 7 bases match TRBD1. The CDR3 runs 12 residues. The ends lost 5 bases at V and 8 bases at J; junction bases unmatched: 8. Germline-derived CDR1 and CDR2 are DFQATT and SNEGSKA (reference sequence). The CDR3 loop reads CSARLGTVEAFF. CDR3 DNA sequence: TGCAGTGCTCGTCTTGGGACAGTCGAAGCTTTCTTT.

V and J are TRBV10-3 and TRBJ1-6; 10 bases line up with TRBD1. The CDR3 loop spans 17 amino acids. Germline V gene sequence: CDR1 ENHRY, CDR2 SYGVKD. V lost 1 base and J lost 6; bases outside the gene matches: 6. The CDR3 nucleotides are TGTGCCATCAGTGAGTTCGGGACAGGGGTTTCTAATTCACCCCTCCACTTT. Translated: CAISEFGTGVSNSPLHF.

This clonotype was seen a few times. The chain has TRBV6-1 and TRBJ2-7, with D tentatively TRBD2 (6 bases). This CDR3 contains 16 residues. Trimming removed 5 bases from V and 6 bases from J, with 23 bases in between. CDR1 is MNHNS and CDR2 is SASEGT in the germline V gene. CDR3 nucleotide sequence: TGTGCCAGCAGTTCGGCTAGCGTTCCTCTGGGAGGCGAGCAGTACTTC. This encodes CASSSASVPLGGEQYF.

This clonotype has just a few counts. J is TRBJ2-2 and V is TRBV5-1, with D maybe TRBD1 (6 bases). V was clipped by 2 bases and J by 6 bases, with 14 bases between them. The CDR3 has 15 residues. Germline CDR1 is SGHRS and CDR2 is YFSETQ. CDR3 sequence reads: CASSFVQGRSGELFF. CDR3 in DNA: TGCGCCAGCAGCTTCGTACAGGGTCGGTCCGGGGAGCTGTTTTTT.

The rearrangement joins TRBV3-1 to TRBJ2-2, with 7 bases identical to TRBD1. The CDR3 sequence is 14 residues long. V shed 7 bases, J shed 3 bases, and the junction held 5 bases outside the gene matches. Germline lookup yields CDR1 LGHDT and CDR2 YNNKEL (reference sequence). CDR3 residues: CASTRDSYTGELFF. The CDR3 DNA is TGTGCCAGCACAAGGGACAGCTACACCGGGGAGCTGTTTTTT.

This clonotype was counted a few times. V usage is TRBV20-1 and J usage is TRBJ2-7; 8 bases are a match to TRBD1. Germline V gene sequence: CDR1 DFQATT, CDR2 SNEGSKA (reference sequence). Germline trimming cut 0 bases from V and 4 bases from J; bases unmatched to any gene: 8. CDR3 length: 15 amino acids. CDR3 protein: CSARDIQGALYEQYF. Written as DNA, the CDR3 is TGCAGTGCTAGAGACATCCAGGGGGCTCTTTACGAGCAGTACTTC.

On this clonotype itself: This may be a read error: a much more frequent sequence differs by one nucleotide. This chain connects TRBV10-3 to TRBJ2-7; 8 bases map to TRBD2. CDR1 and CDR2 (germline): ENHRY, SYGVKD. CDR3 length: 14 amino acids. CDR3 in amino acids: CAISGREATYEQCF. CDR3 bases: TGTGCCATCAGCGGGAGGGAAGCAACCTACGAGCAGTGCTTC.

This clonotype was recorded at least ten times. The DNA for the CDR3 is TGCAGTGCTAGACCCCCCCCAAGGGCTGAAGCTTTCTTT. It codes for CSARPPPRAEAFF. V usage is TRBV20-1 and J usage is TRBJ1-1; D call uncertain. In germline, CDR1 is DFQATT, CDR2 SNEGSKA (reference sequence). The CDR3 sequence is 13 residues long. V was cut by 2 bases and J by 6 bases, with 13 bases left in between.

This clonotype was detected ten times or more. The rearrangement uses TRBV12-3 or TRBV12-4 and TRBJ1-2; D is undetermined. CDR3 length equals 12 residues. V lost 6 bases to trimming and J lost 4 bases, with 9 bases between them. CDR3 sequence reads: CASSVGPYGYTF. In nucleotides, the CDR3 is TGTGCCAGCAGCGTCGGGCCCTATGGCTACACCTTC.

This clonotype was counted only a few times. The chain uses TRBV13 and TRBJ2-5; maybe TRBD1 (6 bases). The CDR3 covers 14 residues. V was trimmed by 5 bases and J by 1 base, leaving 11 bases between them. CDR1 is PRHDT and CDR2 is FYEKMQ in the germline V gene (reference sequence). As DNA, the CDR3 is TGTGCCAGCAGCCGAGGGACATCCCAAGAGACCCAGTACTTC. It codes for CASSRGTSQETQYF.

About this clonotype: This may stem from a read error, because a much larger clone lies one nucleotide away. The V call is TRBV11-2, the J call TRBJ1-4, with 8 bases lining up with TRBD1. Per germline, CDR1 SGHAT and CDR2 FQNNGV. The CDR3 length is 17 residues. CDR3: CASRGTGPLATNEELFF. Written as DNA, the CDR3 is TGTGCCAGCAGAGGGACAGGACCCCTAGCAACTAATGAAGAACTGTTTTTT. The complete variable domain, with remaining parts taken from reference TRBV11-2 and TRBJ1-4, reads EAGVAQSPRYKIIEKRQSVAFWCNPISGHATLYWYQQILGQGPKLLIQFQNNGVVDDSQLPKDRFSAERLKGVDSTLKIQPAKLEDSAVYLCASRGTGPLATNEELFFGSGTQLSVL.

V gene TRBV24-1 combines with J gene TRBJ2-5, with 13 bases that match TRBD2. This CDR3 has 15 amino acids. Looked up from germline, CDR1 is KGHDR and CDR2 is SFDVKD. The V gene end was trimmed by 9 bases and the J gene end by 1 base; junction bases not matched to a gene: 4. The CDR3 loop is CATGRLAGGQETQYF. The CDR3 DNA sequence: TGTGCCACCGGAAGACTAGCGGGAGGCCAAGAGACCCAGTACTTC.

This clonotype was detected ten times or more. The J gene is TRBJ2-7, the V gene TRBV28; 8 nucleotides agree with TRBD2. With 5 bases clipped from V and 4 bases from J, the junction kept 13 bases outside the gene matches. Germline loops: CDR1 MDHEN, CDR2 SYDVKM. The CDR3 contains 16 residues. The DNA of the CDR3 is TGTGCCAGCAGTCCGAATACCGGGAGGGCCGGTTACGAGCAGTACTTC. It translates to CASSPNTGRAGYEQYF.

This clonotype was found many times. V usage is TRBV12-3 or TRBV12-4 and J usage is TRBJ2-7, with 9 bases matching TRBD2. The V and J ends lost 5 bases and 3 bases, in that order; junction bases with no gene match: 8. CDR3 length equals 15 residues. The CDR3 DNA reads TGTGCCAGCAGTCCTTTAGCGGGAGTCGTCTACGAGCAGTACTTC. Residues: CASSPLAGVVYEQYF.

This clonotype was seen more than once but under ten times. The rearrangement joins TRBV5-1 to TRBJ2-1, with TRBD2 matching 11 bases. V was pared by 5 bases and J by 4 bases, with 14 bases of the junction left unmatched. The CDR3 has 18 residues. The germline V gene encodes CDR1 SGHRS and CDR2 YFSETQ. CDR3 bases: TGCGCCAGCAGACCCGTCCCGGGACTAGCGGCATTATACAATGAGCAGTTCTTC. Its protein product is CASRPVPGLAALYNEQFF.

Notes on this clonotype: Its ends do not fully match the called genes, so a read error is possible. The genes are TRBV3-1 and TRBJ2-7, with D unclear. The CDR3 extends over 14 amino acids. CDR1 and CDR2 from the germline V gene are LGHDT and YNNKEL (reference sequence). DNA of the CDR3: TGTGCCAGCAGCCAAAGGGCCTTCTCCTACGAGCTGTACTTC. Translating it yields CASSQRAFSYELYF.

In this sample, this clonotype turned up many times. The chain has TRBV28 and TRBJ2-1; D tentatively fits TRBD1 or TRBD2 (5 bases each). Deletions cut 3 bases from V and 4 bases from J, with 10 bases between. In germline, CDR1 is MDHEN, CDR2 SYDVKM. CDR3 length: 14 amino acids. The CDR3 DNA reads as TGTGCCAGCAGTTTCCCGGGACCTTACAATGAGCAGTTCTTC. Residues: CASSFPGPYNEQFF.

There are many counts of this clonotype. J is TRBJ2-3 and V is TRBV10-1; 11 nucleotides align to TRBD2. The CDR3 has 18 amino acids. The ends lost 8 bases at V and 1 base at J; junction bases unmatched: 14. Germline-derived CDR1 and CDR2 are WNHNN and SYGVQD (reference sequence). CDR3 amino acids: CASPPGLAEDPGTDTQYF. As DNA, the CDR3 is TGCGCCAGCCCCCCGGGACTAGCGGAAGACCCGGGCACAGATACGCAGTATTTT.

This clonotype was found a few times. This chain links TRBV4-3 with TRBJ2-1; TRBD2 matches at 12 bases. Germline assignment: CDR1 LGHNA and CDR2 YSLEER. Losses at the gene ends were 0 bases for V and 4 bases for J; bases not matched to a gene: 7. This CDR3 has 18 residues. Here the CDR3 DNA reads TGCGCCAGCAGCCAAGATCAGGTTGGACTAGCGGGGTACAATGAGCAGTTCTTC. Translated, it gives CASSQDQVGLAGYNEQFF.

In its sample, this clonotype was seen many times. The chain combines TRBV28 with TRBJ2-5, with 9 nucleotides matching TRBD2. Looked up from germline, CDR1 is MDHEN and CDR2 is SYDVKM. J was trimmed by 5 bases and V by 3 bases; bases with no gene match: 7. The CDR3 loop spans 15 amino acids. The CDR3 sequence: CASSFIAGGSETQYF. The CDR3 region has the DNA TGTGCCAGCAGTTTTATCGCGGGAGGGTCGGAGACCCAGTACTTC.